The entry below gives a single T cell receptor (beta chain) sequence along with its context. TCRdb keeps only in-frame clones here, not all; method: immunoSEQ multiplex PCR. The table lists around 250,000 clones, about 83% of them singletons. This entry is derived from a study of blood T cell repertoires in COVID-19. Study in general: The samples span acute and convalescent COVID-19 from the United States, Italy and Spain.

J lost 8 bases, V lost 3 bases, and 10 bases had no gene match. Germline V gives CDR1 LNHNV, CDR2 YYDKDF (reference sequence). The CDR3 runs 16 residues. Sequences were obtained from peripheral blood. The sequence was obtained from a man aged 25-40 years who had recovered from COVID-19. The rearrangement links TRBV15 to TRBJ1-4; 9 nucleotides align to TRBD1. CDR3: CATSREQGAGGEKLFF. The CDR3 nucleotides read TGTGCCACCAGCAGGGAACAGGGGGCAGGAGGCGAAAAACTGTTTTTT.